This is a list of T cell receptor beta chains from one sample in a study of CD8 T cells in Susac syndrome. TCRdb independently ran MiXCR on the immunoSEQ multiplex PCR reads; one entry per CDR3 protein. The data contain 150,000 to 200,000 distinct CDR3 sequences, around 95% of them singletons. Source material: CD4+ T cells from PBMCs. Every receptor here comes from a human donor with multiple sclerosis. Both conserved end residues are part of each CDR3. A D gene is named only where the DNA matches it firmly. The listing skips clone size in some rows; elsewhere it reads once, few, many or a size class.

TRBJ2-6,15,once,NA,TRBV20-1,CSARDPRSGANVLTF,TGCAGTGCTAGAGATCCGCGCTCTGGGGCCAACGTCCTGACTTTC
TRBJ1-4,15,NA,TRBD1,TRBV28,CASIDRGGAGEKLFF,TGTGCCAGCATCGACAGAGGGGGCGCGGGAGAAAAACTGTTTTTT
TRBJ2-5,13,few,NA,TRBV7-9,CASSLARQETQYF,TGTGCCAGCAGCTTAGCGAGGCAAGAGACCCAGTACTTC
TRBJ1-6,17,once,NA,TRBV10-2,CASSESRVLAGISPLHF,TGCGCCAGCAGTGAGTCGAGGGTCTTGGCAGGGATTTCACCCCTCCACTTT
TRBJ1-4,15,NA,NA,TRBV9,CASSGPRDGNEKLFF,TGTGCCAGCAGCGGCCCCAGGGACGGTAATGAAAAACTGTTTTTT
TRBJ1-2,15,NA,NA,TRBV30,CAWSVHGRRIYGYTF,TGTGCCTGGAGTGTTCATGGCAGGAGGATCTATGGCTACACCTTC
TRBJ1-1,11,NA,NA,TRBV20-1,CSAKQNTEAFF,TGCAGTGCTAAGCAGAACACTGAAGCTTTCTTT
TRBJ2-1,16,once,NA,TRBV24-1,CATSDPSGDAYNEQFF,TGTGCCACCAGTGACCCTTCCGGGGATGCCTACAATGAGCAGTTCTTC
TRBJ1-4,14,NA,NA,TRBV12-3/TRBV12-4,CASSLGVANEKLFF,TGTGCCAGCAGTTTGGGCGTGGCTAATGAAAAACTGTTTTTT
TRBJ2-4,16,NA,NA,TRBV5-4,CASSLDPSGGTDIQYF,TGTGCCAGCAGCTTGGATCCTAGCGGAGGGACAGACATTCAGTACTTC
TRBJ2-1,17,NA,TRBD2,TRBV15,CATSRDLGRGGRNEQFF,TGTGCCACCAGCAGAGATCTTGGACGGGGGGGACGCAATGAGCAGTTCTTC
TRBJ1-6,13,once,TRBD1,TRBV30,CAWGQGNNSPLHF,TGTGCCTGGGGACAGGGAAATAATTCACCCCTCCACTTT
TRBJ2-5,17,NA,TRBD2,TRBV10-3,CAISDPPAGGEQETQYF,TGTGCCATCAGTGATCCTCCGGCGGGAGGCGAGCAAGAGACCCAGTACTTC
TRBJ2-7,15,once,TRBD1,TRBV30,CAWRAVGQGTYEQYF,TGTGCCTGGAGGGCGGTGGGACAGGGGACCTACGAGCAGTACTTC
TRBJ2-7,15,NA,TRBD2,TRBV20-1,CSAVGVSGGSYEQYF,TGCAGTGCCGTCGGGGTTAGCGGGGGGTCCTACGAGCAGTACTTC
TRBJ2-3,14,NA,NA,TRBV9,CASSVGVGSDTQYF,TGTGCCAGCAGCGTAGGGGTGGGTTCAGATACGCAGTATTTT
TRBJ2-3,16,NA,NA,TRBV27,CASSPYRQFSTDTQYF,TGTGCCAGCAGTCCGTACAGACAGTTCAGCACAGATACGCAGTATTTT
TRBJ1-1,19,NA,NA,TRBV11-2,CASRQKVVGGLWRDTEAFF,TGTGCCAGCAGGCAAAAGGTCGTAGGAGGACTATGGAGAGACACTGAAGCTTTCTTT
TRBJ1-6,17,NA,NA,TRBV4-3,CASSQAPHGTENSPLHF,TGCGCCAGCAGCCAAGCACCCCATGGGACTGAAAATTCACCCCTCCACTTT
TRBJ1-6,15,NA,NA,TRBV20-1,CSARDRPLGNSPLHF,TGCAGTGCTAGAGATCGCCCGTTAGGGAATTCACCCCTCCACTTT
TRBJ2-1,12,NA,TRBD1,TRBV6-1,CASRPRGREQFF,TGTGCCAGCAGACCCAGGGGGCGCGAGCAGTTCTTC
TRBJ2-7,13,once,NA,TRBV23-1,CASSHSGTARGYF,TGCGCCAGCAGTCATTCGGGGACCGCACGAGGGTACTTC
TRBJ1-6,14,NA,NA,TRBV30,CAWSAQGLNSPLHF,TGTGCCTGGAGTGCGCAAGGGCTTAATTCACCCCTCCACTTT
TRBJ1-2,13,NA,NA,TRBV27,CASSRDSRYGYTF,TGTGCCAGCAGCCGCGACAGCCGCTATGGCTACACCTTC
TRBJ2-7,16,once,NA,TRBV28,CASSLSEAGSRYEQYF,TGTGCCAGCAGTTTATCCGAGGCGGGTTCGCGCTACGAGCAGTACTTC
TRBJ2-7,14,NA,NA,TRBV4-1,CASSSRGFRYEQYF,TGCGCCAGCAGCTCGAGAGGGTTTCGGTACGAGCAGTACTTC
TRBJ1-1,13,NA,NA,TRBV30,CAWSVGANTEAFF,TGTGCCTGGAGTGTAGGAGCGAACACTGAAGCTTTCTTT
TRBJ1-1,12,NA,NA,TRBV9,CASSVFGGEAFF,TGTGCCAGCAGCGTATTCGGGGGTGAAGCTTTCTTT
TRBJ2-7,12,once,NA,TRBV20-1,CSARRSPYEQYF,TGCAGTGCTAGACGCAGTCCCTACGAGCAGTACTTC
TRBJ1-6,13,NA,NA,TRBV20-1,CSARTDTNSPLHF,TGCAGTGCTAGGACGGACACGAATTCACCCCTCCACTTT
TRBJ1-6,15,NA,TRBD1,TRBV12-3/TRBV12-4,CASSARGQGNSPLHF,TGTGCCAGCAGTGCCCGGGGACAGGGTAATTCACCCCTCCACTTT
TRBJ2-1,15,NA,TRBD1,TRBV20-1,CSAARDRLAYNEQFF,TGCAGTGCTGCCCGGGACAGGCTTGCCTACAATGAGCAGTTCTTC
TRBJ1-1,16,NA,TRBD1,TRBV23-1,CACPGTGVKESSEAFF,TGCGCCTGTCCCGGGACAGGGGTTAAAGAATCGTCTGAAGCTTTCTTT
TRBJ1-5,13,once,NA,TRBV30,CAWSGESNQPQHF,TGTGCCTGGAGCGGGGAGAGCAATCAGCCCCAGCATTTT
TRBJ1-2,9,NA,NA,TRBV29-1,CSVNYGYTF,TGCAGCGTAAACTATGGCTACACCTTC
TRBJ1-1,14,NA,NA,TRBV19,CASSTGRDGTEAFF,TGTGCCAGTAGTACGGGGAGGGATGGCACTGAAGCTTTCTTT
TRBJ2-5,14,NA,NA,TRBV11-2,CASSFGGQTETQYF,TGTGCCAGCAGCTTCGGTGGACAGACGGAGACCCAGTACTTC
TRBJ2-2,17,NA,NA,TRBV3-1,CASSQFRQKVATGELFF,TGTGCCAGCAGCCAATTTCGCCAGAAGGTTGCCACCGGGGAGCTGTTTTTT
TRBJ2-1,19,NA,TRBD2,TRBV25-1,CASSVSAGGESNSYNEQFF,TGTGCCAGCAGTGTTTCAGCGGGGGGGGAATCAAACTCCTACAATGAGCAGTTCTTC
TRBJ1-2,12,NA,TRBD1,TRBV3-1,CASSQTGAGYTF,TGTGCCAGCAGCCAAACAGGGGCTGGCTACACCTTC
TRBJ1-2,14,NA,NA,TRBV7-9,CASSPDTFNYGYTF,TGTGCCAGCAGTCCGGACACCTTTAACTATGGCTACACCTTC
TRBJ1-5,16,NA,TRBD1,TRBV20-1,CSASGGQGLMNQPQHF,TGCAGTGCTTCAGGTGGACAGGGTCTAATGAATCAGCCCCAGCATTTT
TRBJ1-5,15,NA,NA,TRBV7-2,CASSLRTAGNQPQHF,TGTGCCAGCAGCTTAAGGACAGCGGGCAATCAGCCCCAGCATTTT